A selection of T cell receptor beta chains follows, all from one sample in a study of cytomegalovirus exposure and HLA in healthy donors. Assay used: immunoSEQ multiplex PCR; TCRdb lists only in-frame clones, some missing. The repertoire includes 220,000 or so clones, approximately 83% of them detected once, and 11% to 15% sits in the top ten. The specimen sequenced was PBMCs. Source of these receptors: a woman aged 25 to 39 in good health and CMV-seropositive. The CDR3 runs from the conserved cysteine through the conserved F or W. A D gene is named only where the DNA matches it firmly. Where a row states a size, it is once, few, many or the class of an expanded clone; other rows omit it.

d_call	cdr3_length	j_call	clone_size	v_call	cdr3_nt	cdr3_aa
.	15	TRBJ2-2	.	TRBV5-1	TGCGCCAGCAGCTTCGAAAACATAAACACCGGGGAGCTGTTTTTT	CASSFENINTGELFF
.	12	TRBJ2-7	.	TRBV11-2	TGTGCCAGCAGCTTTGACGGCTACGAGCAGTACTTC	CASSFDGYEQYF
TRBD1	16	TRBJ1-2	.	TRBV4-1	TGCGCCAGCAGCCAAGATGGGGGACAGGGTTATGACGGCTACACCTTC	CASSQDGGQGYDGYTF
TRBD1	15	TRBJ2-5	.	TRBV5-1	TGCGCCAGCAGCTTTGGACAGGGAGTCAGAGAGACCCAGTACTTC	CASSFGQGVRETQYF
TRBD2	15	TRBJ2-1	.	TRBV9	TGTGCCAGCAGCGTGGGACTAGCGGGAGCAGATGAGCAGTTCTTC	CASSVGLAGADEQFF
TRBD1	15	TRBJ2-7	.	TRBV6-1	TGTGCCAGCAGTGAGAGGACAGGGGGCCGCTACGAGCAGTACTTC	CASSERTGGRYEQYF
TRBD2	15	TRBJ2-7	few	TRBV5-4	TGTGCCAGCAGCTTAGGCGGGAGGGCCCTTGACGAGCAGTACTTC	CASSLGGRALDEQYF
.	14	TRBJ2-6	.	TRBV6-1	TGTGCCAGCAGTGAGTCCTCTGGGGCCAACGTCCTGACTTTC	CASSESSGANVLTF
TRBD1	14	TRBJ1-2	.	TRBV19	TGTGCCAGTAGCCCCGGGACAGAACTCTATGGCTACACCTTC	CASSPGTELYGYTF
.	13	TRBJ2-1	.	TRBV9	TGTGCCAGCAGCGGCGAAGCGAGCAATGAGCAGTTCTTC	CASSGEASNEQFF
TRBD1	13	TRBJ2-7	.	TRBV11-3	TGTGCCAGCAGGCACAGGGGTACCTACGAGCAGTACTTC	CASRHRGTYEQYF
TRBD1	13	TRBJ2-7	.	TRBV19	TGTGCCAGTAGCATAACGACAGGGATCGAGCAGTACTTC	CASSITTGIEQYF
TRBD1	12	TRBJ2-7	.	TRBV29-1	TGCAGCGCATTGACAGGGGGCTACGAGCAGTACTTC	CSALTGGYEQYF
.	14	TRBJ1-1	.	TRBV5-1	TGCGCCAGCAGAGCCGGAGGGCCGAACACTGAAGCTTTCTTT	CASRAGGPNTEAFF
.	14	TRBJ1-2	.	TRBV14	TGTGCCAGCAGCCGTGGAGGTGGGGACGATGGCTACACCTTC	CASSRGGGDDGYTF
TRBD1	14	TRBJ1-4	.	TRBV5-1	TGCGCCAGCAGCTTTGGGGCAGGGGGTGAAAAACTGTTTTTT	CASSFGAGGEKLFF
.	14	TRBJ2-5	.	TRBV29-1	TGCAGCGTTGAAGAACCCAGGGTTAGGGAGACCCAGTACTTC	CSVEEPRVRETQYF
.	14	TRBJ1-1	.	TRBV10-3	TGTGCCATCAGTGGGCCCTCCCCGAACACTGAAGCTTTCTTT	CAISGPSPNTEAFF
TRBD1	13	TRBJ1-1	.	TRBV2	TGTGCCAGCCGACAGGGACTTTACACTGAAGCTTTCTTT	CASRQGLYTEAFF
.	17	TRBJ2-5	.	TRBV7-6	TGTGCCAGCAGCTTAGTTACTCCTAGAGGGGGTCAAGAGACCCAGTACTTC	CASSLVTPRGGQETQYF
.	12	TRBJ1-1	.	TRBV5-5	TGTGCCAGCAGCCACCTGACAGCTGAAGCTTTCTTT	CASSHLTAEAFF
TRBD2	14	TRBJ2-7	.	TRBV6-1	TGTGCCAGCAACAGCGGGGCTAATACCTACGAGCAGTACTTC	CASNSGANTYEQYF
.	13	TRBJ2-3	.	TRBV7-6	TGTGCCAGCAGCTTACCTCCCGCTGATACGCAGTATTTT	CASSLPPADTQYF
.	16	TRBJ1-2	.	TRBV7-2	TGTGCCAGCAGCTTCGCCAATGTACAGATCAACTATGGCTACACCTTC	CASSFANVQINYGYTF
.	14	TRBJ1-1	.	TRBV15	TGTGCCACCAGCCCCCTACGTTCCAACACTGAAGCTTTCTTT	CATSPLRSNTEAFF
TRBD2	16	TRBJ2-3	.	TRBV10-1	TGCGCCAGCAGTGAGCGGCCTAGCGGACTGGGAGATACGCAGTATTTT	CASSERPSGLGDTQYF
TRBD2	15	TRBJ2-5	.	TRBV15	TGTGCCACCAGCGGATCACTAGCGGAAGGAGAGACCCAGTACTTC	CATSGSLAEGETQYF
.	16	TRBJ2-1	.	TRBV5-1	TGCGCCAGCAGCTTGGCAGGTAGCGACTATAACAATGAGCAGTTCTTC	CASSLAGSDYNNEQFF
.	18	TRBJ2-1	.	TRBV4-3	TGCGCCAGCAGCCAAGAAGTTGTAGTTAGCACCTCACAGAATGAGCAGTTCTTC	CASSQEVVVSTSQNEQFF
.	15	TRBJ1-3	.	TRBV30	TGTGCCTGGAGCCCTGGGGGAGCCTCTGGAAACACCATATATTTT	CAWSPGGASGNTIYF
.	15	TRBJ2-1	.	TRBV27	TGTGCCAGCAGTTCGACTGGGAGCTCCTACAATGAGCAGTTCTTC	CASSSTGSSYNEQFF
.	16	TRBJ2-5	.	TRBV2	TGTGCCAGCAAGAGCGAGCCGGGGGCCTCGCAGGAGACCCAGTACTTC	CASKSEPGASQETQYF
TRBD2	15	TRBJ2-5	once	TRBV11-2	TGTGCCAGCAGCTCTGGAGCGGGAGGGTACAAGAGGGGGTACTTC	CASSSGAGGYKRGYF
.	13	TRBJ1-2	.	TRBV11-2	TGTGCCAGCAGCTTAGAACTAAACTATGGCTACACCTTC	CASSLELNYGYTF
TRBD1	19	TRBJ2-5	.	TRBV5-4	TGTGCCAGCAGCTTGAACCGGGACAGGGTACGGTTGAGACAAGAGACCCAGTACTTC	CASSLNRDRVRLRQETQYF
TRBD2	15	TRBJ2-7	once	TRBV7-2	TGTGCCAGCACCCCCGGGACTAGCGGGAGCTACGAGCAGTACTTC	CASTPGTSGSYEQYF
.	14	TRBJ2-7	.	TRBV7-2	TGTGCCAGCAGCCCCTCAGACGGGACCTACGAGCAGTACTTC	CASSPSDGTYEQYF
.	12	TRBJ2-3	.	TRBV15	TGTGCCACCAGCAGCCAGAGGGATACGCAGTATTTT	CATSSQRDTQYF
TRBD1	18	TRBJ1-5	.	TRBV15	TGTGCCACCAGCAGTACGGGACAGGGCGAGTTTAGCAATCAGCCCCAGCATTTT	CATSSTGQGEFSNQPQHF
.	13	TRBJ1-4	once	TRBV5-4	TGTGCCAGCAGCTTGAGAGGGGATGAAAAACTGTTTTTT	CASSLRGDEKLFF
.	14	TRBJ2-2	.	TRBV11-1	TGTGCCAGCAGCCAAGACGGAAACACCGGGGAGCTGTTTTTT	CASSQDGNTGELFF
.	14	TRBJ2-1	.	TRBV12-5	TGTGCTAGTGGTTTGGGCACAGGGTGGGGTGAGCAGTTCTTC	CASGLGTGWGEQFF
TRBD1	15	TRBJ2-7	.	TRBV5-1	TGCGCCAGCAGAAAGGAACAGGGGGCGTGGTACGAGCAGTACTTC	CASRKEQGAWYEQYF
TRBD1	15	TRBJ1-5	.	TRBV6-6	TGTGCCAGCAGTGTATCAGGGGGGGTTGACCAGCCCCAGCATTTT	CASSVSGGVDQPQHF
.	13	TRBJ2-1	few	TRBV21-1	TGTGCCAGCAGCGCCCTCGGGGTCAATGAGCAGTTCTTC	CASSALGVNEQFF
.	8	TRBJ2-5	.	TRBV27	TGTGCCAGCAGAGCCCAGTACTTC	CASRAQYF
TRBD1	15	TRBJ1-2	.	TRBV13	TGTGCCAGCAGCTTCGGGACAGGGGGCTTCTATGGCTACACCTTC	CASSFGTGGFYGYTF
.	11	TRBJ2-5	.	TRBV6-5	TGTGCCAGCACTTCACAAGAGACCCAGTACTTC	CASTSQETQYF
.	13	TRBJ1-2	.	TRBV27	TGTGCCAGCAGAGGACCCAGGGTCTATGGCTACACCTTC	CASRGPRVYGYTF
.	14	TRBJ2-7	.	TRBV28	TGTGCCAGCAGTCGCGTAACAGGGTCCTACGAGCAGTACTTC	CASSRVTGSYEQYF
.	14	TRBJ1-5	few	TRBV2	TGTGCCAGTACACAGCGATATAGCAATCAGCCCCAGCATTTT	CASTQRYSNQPQHF
TRBD1	16	TRBJ2-1	.	TRBV5-1	TGCGCCAGCAGCTTCGCCCAGGGGGTGGGAAACAATGAGCAGTTCTTC	CASSFAQGVGNNEQFF
.	13	TRBJ2-2	.	TRBV7-7	TGTGCTAGCCGGGGGCAGAACACCGGGGAGCTGTTTTTT	CASRGQNTGELFF
.	13	TRBJ2-7	.	TRBV6-5	TGTGCCAGCAGTCCAGGGAGGTACTACGAGCAGTACTTC	CASSPGRYYEQYF